The 29 T cell receptor beta chains below come from one sample, sequenced in a study of regulatory T cells in long-lasting Graves disease. Sample time point: newly diagnosed GD, antithyroid drugs for less than 3 months. Extracted PBMC RNA gave rise to the TCR library. With iRepertoire HTBI primers and Arm-PCR of CDR3 regions, TCR beta libraries were built. TCRdb re-called the multiplex PCR reads through MiXCR, storing one row per CDR3 protein. The sample has 200,000 to 250,000 distinct CDR3 sequences; around 20% are singletons. Sequencing was performed on peripheral blood mononuclear cells (PBMCs), taken at new diagnosis, from a patient treated with antithyroid drugs. The receptors stem from a female donor with Graves disease.

V usage is TRBV30 and J usage is TRBJ2-1, with 11 bases matching TRBD2. The ends lost 4 bases at V and 8 bases at J; junction bases unmatched: 10. The V gene's germline CDR1 is GTSNPN and CDR2 SVGIG (reference sequence). The CDR3 extends over 15 amino acids. CDR3 DNA sequence: TGTGCCTGGACTGTAGGGCTAGCGGGAGGACATGAGCAGTTCTTC. It codes for CAWTVGLAGGHEQFF.

This clonotype was seen many times. The rearrangement uses TRBV4-1 and TRBJ1-1, with D unresolved. V was pared by 6 bases and J by 0 bases, with 8 bases between. The germline gives CDR1 MGHRA, CDR2 YSYEKL. There are 13 residues in the CDR3. In nucleotides, the CDR3 is TGCGCCAGCAGAGACGGCATGAACACTGAAGCTTTCTTT. Its protein product is CASRDGMNTEAFF.

V usage is TRBV5-4 and J usage is TRBJ1-2; D is uncertain. Germline values: CDR1 SGHNT, CDR2 YYREEE (reference sequence). The CDR3 contains 12 residues. The ends were cut back, 0 bases at V and 13 bases at J, with 13 bases in the middle. Written as DNA, the CDR3 is TGTGCCAGCAGCTTGGGGGCGCCTCTACTCACCTTC. Translated, it gives CASSLGAPLLTF.

This clonotype was counted at least ten times. This sequence joins TRBV7-2 and TRBJ1-6; weak D call: TRBD1 (6 bases). CDR3 length equals 15 residues. V lost 6 bases and J lost 8, with 17 bases in between. Germline V gene lookup returns CDR1 SGHTA and CDR2 FQGNSA. CDR3 DNA: TGTGCCAGCAGAAGAATCCAGGGGTATGATTCACCCCTCCACTTT. This translates into CASRRIQGYDSPLHF.

This chain joins TRBV20-1 and TRBJ2-1; 13 bases line up with TRBD2. The length of the CDR3 is 15 residues. Germline-derived CDR1 and CDR2 are DFQATT and SNEGSKA (reference sequence). Losses at the gene ends were 0 bases for V and 9 bases for J; bases not matched to a gene: 5. The CDR3 sequence: CSARDGTSGITEQFF. In DNA form, the CDR3 reads TGCAGTGCTAGAGACGGGACTAGCGGGATCACTGAGCAGTTCTTC.

At least ten counts were recorded for this clonotype. The chain couples TRBV11-3 to TRBJ1-1; a weak D match, TRBD1 (6 bases). V lost 5 bases to trimming and J lost 2 bases, with 12 bases between them. Germline V gene data show CDR1 as SGHNT and CDR2 as YENEEA. This CDR3 region has 14 residues. CDR3 in DNA: TGTGCCAGCAGCCTGACAGGATACAACACTGAAGCTTTCTTT. Encoded protein: CASSLTGYNTEAFF.

This clonotype was counted ten times or more. The V call is TRBV6-1, the J call TRBJ2-1; TRBD2 matches 12 bases. Unmatched junction bases numbered 7, after V lost 1 base and J lost 9 bases. CDR3 size: 16 residues. CDR1 is MNHNS, CDR2 SASEGT, per germline. The chain's CDR3 is CASSEGLGLAGSEQFF. The CDR3 DNA reads TGTGCCAGCAGTGAAGGGCTTGGACTAGCGGGGAGTGAGCAGTTCTTC.

This clonotype was seen only a few times. This chain joins TRBV27 and TRBJ1-2; no definite D call. V was shortened by 8 bases and J by 1 base, with 5 bases between the two germline ends. Germline V gene sequence: CDR1 MNHEY, CDR2 SMNVEV (reference sequence). CDR3 length: 11 amino acids. CDR3 DNA: TGTGCCAGCCGGAATAACTATGGCTACACCTTC. Its translation: CASRNNYGYTF.

Many counts were recorded for this clonotype. The rearrangement links TRBV20-1 to TRBJ1-3; 11 bases align to TRBD1. V trimming: 0 bases; J trimming: 1 base; junction bases outside the gene matches: 5. From germline, CDR1 is DFQATT and CDR2 SNEGSKA (reference sequence). The CDR3 is 17 residues long. CDR3 in amino acids: CSARELGQGASGNTIYF. In DNA, the CDR3 is TGCAGTGCTAGAGAACTAGGACAGGGGGCGTCTGGAAACACCATATATTTT.

In the case of this clonotype: This likely traces to a read error, being one base from a far larger clone. The rearrangement joins TRBV30 to TRBJ2-1; either TRBD1 or TRBD2 may supply D (5 bases each). Trimming took 5 bases from V and 10 from J, leaving 12 bases between them. Germline-derived CDR1 and CDR2 are GTSNPN and SVGIG (reference sequence). CDR3 length: 11 residues. In DNA form, the CDR3 reads TGTGCCTGGGCAGGGAGTTACGAGCAGTTCTTC. This encodes CAWAGSYEQFF.

This clonotype was found many times. The chain recombines TRBV28 with TRBJ1-1, with D unresolved. Germline V gene sequence: CDR1 MDHEN, CDR2 SYDVKM. This CDR3 has 15 residues. The V end was cut by 3 bases, the J end by 2 bases, with 13 bases between. DNA of the CDR3: TGTGCCAGCAGTTTGCCCCGGGCCGATAACACTGAAGCTTTCTTT. Protein: CASSLPRADNTEAFF.

This chain connects TRBV18 to TRBJ1-3; TRBD1 might be the D (5 bases). Trimming removed 2 bases from V and 4 bases from J, with 12 bases in between. The germline V gene encodes CDR1 KGHSH and CDR2 LQKENI. CDR3 length: 15 residues. CDR3 amino acids: CASSPMPGEGNTIYF. As DNA, the CDR3 is TGTGCCAGCTCACCAATGCCGGGGGAAGGAAACACCATATATTTT.

This clonotype was detected many times. The gene calls are TRBV28 and TRBJ2-4; D is uncertain. CDR1 is MDHEN and CDR2 is SYDVKM in the germline V gene. The CDR3 is 13 amino acids. V was trimmed by 10 bases and J by 0 bases, leaving 10 bases between them. CDR3 nucleotide sequence: TGTGCCACCCTCCCCTCAGCCAAAAACATTCAGTACTTC. Translation: CATLPSAKNIQYF.

This clonotype was seen repeatedly, ten times or more. The chain employs TRBV6-5 and TRBJ2-7, with 7 bases fitting TRBD1. The CDR3 has 12 amino acids. V lost 2 bases to trimming and J lost 7 bases; unmatched junction nucleotides: 2. Germline V lookup: CDR1 MNHEY, CDR2 SVGAGI. The DNA for the CDR3 is TGTGCCAGCAGTTACCCGGGACAGGAGCAGTACTTC. Its translation: CASSYPGQEQYF.

Only a few counts were recorded for this clonotype. This CDR3 is CATRRGPDQNTEAFF. The DNA of the CDR3 is TGTGCCACGCGGCGGGGGCCTGACCAGAACACTGAAGCTTTCTTT. The chain is built from TRBV19 and TRBJ1-1; maybe TRBD1 (6 bases). The CDR3 contains 15 residues. The germline gives CDR1 LNHDA, CDR2 SQIVND (reference sequence). Trimming took 10 bases from V and 1 from J, leaving 19 bases between them.

This clonotype was detected ten times or more. The gene calls are TRBV6-1 and TRBJ1-1; D gene unclear. Trimming took off 1 base at V and 7 bases at J, with 10 bases between the two ends. Germline CDR1 reads MNHNS; CDR2 reads SASEGT. The CDR3 consists of 13 residues. The CDR3 reads CASSEGDEGEAFF. The DNA for the CDR3 is TGTGCCAGCAGTGAAGGGGATGAGGGTGAAGCTTTCTTT.

This clonotype was picked up many times. The J gene is TRBJ1-2, the V gene TRBV11-2; the D gene is possibly TRBD1 (5 bases). CDR1 SGHAT and CDR2 FQNNGV come from the germline V gene. Trimming pared 5 bases from V and 0 bases from J, leaving 13 bases between. This CDR3 contains 15 residues. The CDR3 is CASSRQKLPNYGYTF. The CDR3, as DNA: TGTGCCAGCAGCCGACAGAAGCTCCCTAACTATGGCTACACCTTC.

This clonotype occurred many times. The chain links TRBV6-2 or TRBV6-3 to TRBJ1-2; possible D gene TRBD1, 6 bases. V was shortened by 6 bases and J by 0 bases, with 11 bases between the two germline ends. The CDR3 has 14 amino acids. The germline gives CDR1 MNHEY, CDR2 SVGEGT. CDR3 region: CASREQGANYGYTF. In DNA, the CDR3 is TGTGCCAGCAGAGAACAGGGAGCTAACTATGGCTACACCTTC.

This clonotype was detected once. This chain uses TRBV28 with TRBJ1-1, with D possibly being TRBD1 (6 bases). The CDR3 totals 15 residues. The germline V gene has CDR1 MDHEN and CDR2 SYDVKM. V shed 6 bases and J shed 3 bases, with 17 bases lying between them. Here the CDR3 reads CASSQMNGGYTEAFF. Written as DNA, the CDR3 is TGTGCCAGCAGCCAAATGAACGGGGGCTACACTGAAGCTTTCTTT. The whole variable domain, remainder taken from reference TRBV28 and TRBJ1-1, is DVKVTQSSRYLVKRTGEKVFLECVQDMDHENMFWYRQDPGLGLRLIYFSYDVKMKEKGDIPEGYSVSREKKERFSLILESASTNQTSMYLCASSQMNGGYTEAFFGQGTRLTVV.

This clonotype was seen many times. J is TRBJ1-1 and V is TRBV7-9; 7 bases map to TRBD1. The CDR3 has 15 amino acids. V shed 3 bases and J 3 bases; nucleotides not matched to a gene: 7. The germline gives CDR1 SEHNR, CDR2 FQNEAQ (reference sequence). The CDR3 DNA follows: TGTGCCAGCAGCTTCTGGCAGGGGGGGGACACTGAAGCTTTCTTT. Residues: CASSFWQGGDTEAFF.

The CDR3 sequence: CASSEQLNEKLFF. The CDR3 DNA is TGCGCCAGCAGCGAACAGCTAAATGAAAAACTGTTTTTT. The chain employs TRBV5-1 and TRBJ1-4; the D is unclear. V lost 4 bases, J lost 5 bases, and 9 bases lay in between. This CDR3 is 13 amino acids long. CDR1 and CDR2 from the germline V gene are SGHRS and YFSETQ.

This clonotype has a count of ten or more. The chain couples TRBV7-8 to TRBJ2-5; 9 bases fit TRBD1. The CDR3 extends over 16 amino acids. Unmatched junction bases numbered 8, after V lost 1 base and J lost 5 bases. The germline gives CDR1 SGHVS, CDR2 FQNEAQ. The CDR3 sequence: CASSLDYRGRDETQYF. The CDR3, as DNA: TGTGCCAGCAGCTTAGATTACAGGGGGCGCGATGAGACCCAGTACTTC.

This clonotype showed up many times. V gene TRBV9 combines with J gene TRBJ2-1, with D tentatively TRBD2 (5 bases). In germline, CDR1 is SGDLS, CDR2 YYNGEE. The CDR3 loop spans 19 amino acids. The V end was cut by 0 bases, the J end by 2 bases, with 21 bases between. CDR3 loop: CASSVAGSGSLGAYNEQFF. CDR3 DNA sequence: TGTGCCAGCAGCGTAGCTGGATCCGGGTCACTAGGAGCCTACAATGAGCAGTTCTTC.

In this sample, this clonotype turned up a few times. The V gene is TRBV12-3 or TRBV12-4, the J gene TRBJ1-4, with 9 bases lining up with TRBD1. This CDR3 region has 16 residues. V lost 6 bases and J lost 4; bases outside the gene matches: 9. Here the CDR3 reads CASSPGQGPSNEKLFF. CDR3 bases: TGTGCCAGCAGCCCTGGACAGGGGCCGAGTAATGAAAAACTGTTTTTT.

The gene calls are TRBV20-1 and TRBJ2-7; D unresolved. Germline loops: CDR1 DFQATT, CDR2 SNEGSKA (reference sequence). The CDR3 totals 14 residues. Trimming removed 0 bases from V and 2 bases from J, with 11 bases in between. The CDR3 bases are TGCAGTGCTAGAGACCCGGCATCCCCCTACGAGCAGTACTTC. It translates to CSARDPASPYEQYF.

This clonotype appeared many times. The genes are TRBV12-3 or TRBV12-4 and TRBJ2-1, with TRBD2 identical over 7 bases. Unmatched junction bases numbered 8, after V lost 2 bases and J lost 4 bases. The CDR3 contains 16 residues. As DNA, the CDR3 is TGTGCCAGCAGTTTATATGGCGGGAGTAGGTACAATGAGCAGTTCTTC. This encodes CASSLYGGSRYNEQFF.

With respect to this clonotype: A much more abundant neighbour one base away suggests this may be a read error. CDR3 region: CASSFLNAEAFF. DNA for the CDR3: TGTGCCAGCAGTTTTCTGAACGCTGAAGCTTTCTTT. The V call is TRBV28, the J call TRBJ1-1; no definite D call. Germline CDR1 is MDHEN and CDR2 is SYDVKM. CDR3 length: 12 residues.

In the case of this clonotype: Just one base apart from a much larger clone, this may be a read error. The rearrangement joins TRBV6-2 or TRBV6-3 to TRBJ2-1; TRBD1 aligns across 7 bases. CDR1 is MNHEY, CDR2 SVGEGT, per germline. CDR3 length equals 17 residues. The CDR3: CASSPLTDRASYDEQFF. Written as DNA, the CDR3 is TGTGCCAGCAGCCCCCTAACCGACAGGGCCTCCTACGATGAGCAGTTCTTC.

This clonotype was detected ten times or more. The V call is TRBV20-1, the J call TRBJ2-1, with 10 bases fitting TRBD2. The CDR3 runs 18 residues. The V segment lost 5 bases and the J segment 0 bases; nucleotides outside the gene matches: 13. Germline V gene sequence: CDR1 DFQATT, CDR2 SNEGSKA (reference sequence). Here the CDR3 reads CSALSGLAGASSYNEQFF. Written as DNA, the CDR3 is TGCAGTGCTCTCAGTGGGCTAGCGGGGGCCAGCTCCTACAATGAGCAGTTCTTC.